A selection of T cell receptor beta chains follows, all from one sample in a study of T cell responses to AZD1222 COVID-19 vaccine. The assay was immunoSEQ multiplex PCR, and TCRdb's table has in-frame clones only and misses some. The sample records about 170,000 clones, 90% being singletons. Sample: peripheral blood, taken on day 0 of AZD1222 vaccination. The receptors come from an adult in good health. CDR3s include the opening cysteine and the closing phenylalanine or tryptophan. The order of the fields is clone size, J gene, D gene, V gene, CDR3 length, CDR3 DNA, CDR3 protein. The D gene is left open where the match is weak. The size entry is marked missing in some rows and otherwise reads once, few, many or a size class.

NA	TRBJ1-6	NA	TRBV30	11	TGTGCCTGGAGTGCTCCGGAGGCCCTCCACTTT	CAWSAPEALHF
once	TRBJ1-4	NA	TRBV19	16	TGTGCCAGTAGTATAGGTTTGCGGAAGCTGCATGAAAAACTGTTTTTT	CASSIGLRKLHEKLFF
NA	TRBJ2-2	NA	TRBV19	14	TGTGCCAGTAGTATAGATGGGGGGACCGGGGAGCTGTTTTTT	CASSIDGGTGELFF
NA	TRBJ1-5	TRBD1	TRBV12-3/TRBV12-4	13	TGTGCCAGCAGTTCAACAGGGGATCAGCCCCAGCATTTT	CASSSTGDQPQHF
few	TRBJ1-1	NA	TRBV7-3	16	TGTGCCAGCAGCTTAAATTCCCCGACCCTAGGGGGTGAAGCTTTCTTT	CASSLNSPTLGGEAFF
NA	TRBJ2-1	TRBD1	TRBV4-2	16	TGTGCCAGCAGCCAGGACGGGACAGGAGGACACAATGAGCAGTTCTTC	CASSQDGTGGHNEQFF
NA	TRBJ1-2	NA	TRBV5-1	16	TGCGCCAGCAGCTTGGCCAGGGACCTCAGGACCTATGGCTACACCTTC	CASSLARDLRTYGYTF
NA	TRBJ1-1	NA	TRBV5-6	15	TGTGCCAGCAGCCCCCGACTCGGGGGACGGACTGAAGCTTTCTTT	CASSPRLGGRTEAFF
NA	TRBJ1-1	NA	TRBV7-2	14	TGTGCCAGCAGCGCCATTGGGAGCAACACTGAAGCTTTCTTT	CASSAIGSNTEAFF
NA	TRBJ2-7	TRBD2	TRBV20-1	11	TGCAGTGCTAGGGGGGGGATAGAGCAGTACTTC	CSARGGIEQYF
NA	TRBJ1-1	NA	TRBV5-5	15	TGTGCCAGCAGCTTCGCCTCCCGACGGAACACTGAAGCTTTCTTT	CASSFASRRNTEAFF
NA	TRBJ2-5	NA	TRBV2	13	TGTGCCAGCAGTGATGACCTGGGGGAGACCCAGTACTTC	CASSDDLGETQYF
NA	TRBJ2-1	TRBD2	TRBV7-7	14	TGTGCTAGCAGCTTAGCGGGGAATTACAATGAGCAGTTCTTC	CASSLAGNYNEQFF
NA	TRBJ2-5	TRBD1	TRBV29-1	15	TGCAGCGTCCCTACGGGGGGACAGGGTCCAGAGACCCAGTACTTC	CSVPTGGQGPETQYF
NA	TRBJ1-3	NA	TRBV6-5	16	TGTGCCAGCAGTTACACCCGGGGAACACTTGGAAACACCATATATTTT	CASSYTRGTLGNTIYF
NA	TRBJ1-6	NA	TRBV10-3	14	TGTGCCATCAAAGAGGACGGCCTACATTCACCCCTCCACTTT	CAIKEDGLHSPLHF
once	TRBJ1-2	NA	TRBV5-8	13	TGTGCCAGCTCCAGGGTCGTTAACTATGGCTACACCTTC	CASSRVVNYGYTF
NA	TRBJ1-2	TRBD1	TRBV19	16	TGTGCCAGTAGTAGGGATCCGGGACAGGGGTACTATGGCTACACCTTC	CASSRDPGQGYYGYTF
NA	TRBJ1-6	NA	TRBV3-1/TRBV3-2	17	TGTGCCAGCAGCCAAGATTCCCCAGGGCGTCTTTATTCACCCCTCCACTTT	CASSQDSPGRLYSPLHF
NA	TRBJ2-2	NA	TRBV6-4	13	TGTGCCAGCAGTAGGGATTGGGCCGGGGAGCTGTTTTTT	CASSRDWAGELFF